The next 18 T cell receptor beta chains were all read from a single sample in a study of spatial heterogeneity in lung cancer. Antigens for these TCRs are unknown. Study-level points and caveats: Tracking of tumor mutation counts was seen in expanded intratumoral alpha and beta TCR counts.

TCRdb independently ran MiXCR on the 5' RACE reads; one entry per CDR3 protein. Of more than 10,000 distinct CDR3 sequences in the sample, about 4.6% are singletons; the top ten hold 20% to 25%. Described time point: sample taken at primary tumor resection. The sequencing here drew on lung tumor tissue, taken at surgery. These receptor sequences come from a male donor with early-stage non-small cell lung cancer.

The genes are TRBV6-6 and TRBJ1-1; no definite D call. Germline lookup yields CDR1 MNHNY and CDR2 SVGAGI (reference sequence). V lost 0 bases to trimming and J lost 5 bases, with 7 bases between them. This CDR3 is built from 13 residues. The CDR3 nucleotides read TGTGCCAGCAGTTACTCGAGTCGTACTGAAGCTTTCTTT. Translating it yields CASSYSSRTEAFF.

In its sample, this clonotype was seen many times. The chain is built from TRBV27 and TRBJ2-2; 8 nucleotides align to TRBD1. V trimming: 6 bases; J trimming: 3 bases; junction bases outside the gene matches: 12. Per the germline V gene, CDR1 is MNHEY and CDR2 is SMNVEV (reference sequence). CDR3 size: 17 residues. CDR3 amino acids: CASSRTGTGVYTGELFF. The CDR3 region has the DNA TGTGCCAGCAGCAGGACCGGGACAGGAGTTTACACCGGGGAGCTGTTTTTT.

This clonotype was recorded a few times. The chain joins TRBV20-1 to TRBJ1-4; D gene uncertain. Trimming pared 4 bases from V and 7 bases from J, leaving 13 bases between. The length of the CDR3 is 13 residues. CDR1 is DFQATT and CDR2 is SNEGSKA in the germline V gene (reference sequence). This chain's CDR3 is CSAKGGGSEKLFF. The CDR3 nucleotides read TGCAGTGCTAAGGGAGGCGGGAGTGAAAAACTGTTTTTT.

This clonotype was observed at least ten times. The rearrangement uses TRBV5-1 and TRBJ2-7; perhaps TRBD1 as D (5 bases). Germline V gives CDR1 SGHRS, CDR2 YFSETQ. This CDR3 has 14 amino acids. The ends were cut back, 3 bases at V and 0 bases at J, with 10 bases in the middle. CDR3 amino acids: CASSWTQSSYEQYF. The CDR3 DNA is TGCGCCAGCAGCTGGACACAGAGCTCCTACGAGCAGTACTTC.

This clonotype has ten or more counts. Here the CDR3 reads CASSTWDTYGYTF. In DNA, the CDR3 is TGTGCCAGCAGCACGTGGGACACCTATGGCTACACCTTC. The rearrangement links TRBV7-9 to TRBJ1-2; weak D call: TRBD1 (6 bases). Germline loops: CDR1 SEHNR, CDR2 FQNEAQ (reference sequence). The length of the CDR3 is 13 residues. V gave up 5 bases and J gave up 4 bases, with 11 bases separating them.

The rearrangement joins TRBV5-1 to TRBJ2-6; D not certain. CDR1 and CDR2 from the germline V gene are SGHRS and YFSETQ. This CDR3 is built from 15 residues. Trimming left V 4 bases short and J 1 base short, with 9 bases between. This chain's CDR3 is CASSQALSGANVLTF. In nucleotides, the CDR3 is TGCGCCAGCAGCCAGGCCTTATCTGGGGCCAACGTCCTGACTTTC.

With respect to this clonotype: This sequence may be a read error, since a much larger clone differs from it by one base. The rearrangement links TRBV3-1 to TRBJ2-7; D is undetermined. The germline CDR1 and CDR2 sequences are LGHDT and YNNKEL (reference sequence). The CDR3 sequence is 13 residues long. The DNA for the CDR3 is TGTGCCAGCAGCCAAGAAAATTATGAGCCCCGCAACTTC. Protein product: CASSQENYEPRNF.

This clonotype was picked up many times. The chain carries TRBV5-5 and TRBJ1-1, with D possibly being TRBD1 (6 bases). Trimming removed 3 bases from V and 3 bases from J, with 15 bases in between. In germline, CDR1 is SGHKS, CDR2 YYEKEE (reference sequence). The CDR3 has 15 residues. In DNA, the CDR3 is TGTGCCAGCAGCTCGATGGGCTCAGGGGACACTGAAGCTTTCTTT. This codes for CASSSMGSGDTEAFF.

This clonotype qualifies as medium-sized. This chain connects TRBV27 to TRBJ2-1; D uncertain. CDR1 and CDR2 (germline): MNHEY, SMNVEV (reference sequence). The CDR3 is made up of 16 amino acids. Trimming took off 5 bases at V and 4 bases at J, with 18 bases between the two ends. The CDR3 spells CASSASIARSYNEQFF. The CDR3 region has the DNA TGTGCCAGCAGTGCCTCCATCGCCCGGTCTTACAATGAGCAGTTCTTC.

For this clonotype: Relative to the germline gene, one junction end is altered; a read error may explain this. The chain combines TRBV5-4 with TRBJ1-3; no clear D. The CDR3 has 14 amino acids. Germline CDR1 SGHNT, CDR2 YYREEE (reference sequence). CDR3 sequence: CVSSREGLRNTIYF. CDR3 DNA: TGTGTCAGCAGCCGCGAAGGGTTAAGAAACACCATATATTTT.

This clonotype was recorded at least ten times. The chain has TRBV7-8 and TRBJ2-1, with D perhaps assigned TRBD1 or TRBD2 (5 bases each). Trimming took 5 bases from V and 10 from J, leaving 21 bases between them. Germline CDR1 reads SGHVS; CDR2 reads FQNEAQ. This CDR3 spans 15 amino acids. The CDR3 DNA reads TGTGCCAGCAGCCAAAGGGGCACGAGGGGCTGGGAGCAGTTCTTC. Protein sequence: CASSQRGTRGWEQFF. The complete variable domain, with remaining parts taken from reference TRBV7-8 and TRBJ2-1, reads GAGVSQSPRYKVAKRGQDVALRCDPISGHVSLFWYQQALGQGPEFLTYFQNEAQLDKSGLPSDRFFAERPEGSVSTLKIQRTQQEDSAVYLCASSQRGTRGWEQFFGPGTRLTVL.

This clonotype showed up many times. This chain joins TRBV6-2 or TRBV6-3 and TRBJ1-1; D remains unclear. The CDR3 extends over 14 amino acids. Between the trimmed V and J ends, which lost 8 bases and 0 bases, there was a span of 13 bases. The germline CDR1 and CDR2 sequences are MNHEY and SVGEGT. CDR3 nucleotide sequence: TGTGCCAGCGGAGAGGTGGGGATGAACACTGAAGCTTTCTTT. Residues: CASGEVGMNTEAFF.

This clonotype was seen more than once but under ten times. The chain links TRBV2 to TRBJ2-3; 10 nucleotides match TRBD2. The CDR3 contains 17 residues. Germline CDR1 is SNHLY and CDR2 is FYNNEI. V was clipped by 5 bases and J by 0 bases; unmatched bases: 8. The chain's CDR3 is CASSQMTSGLSTDTQYF. The CDR3 DNA follows: TGTGCCAGCAGTCAAATGACTAGCGGGCTGAGCACAGATACGCAGTATTTT.

At least ten counts were recorded for this clonotype. This chain connects TRBV6-5 to TRBJ1-2; D unclear. Trimming took 0 bases from V and 0 from J, leaving 11 bases between them. The CDR3 extends over 16 amino acids. Germline CDR1 is MNHEY and CDR2 is SVGAGI. The CDR3 coding sequence is TGTGCCAGCAGTTACTCGTATGATACTACTAACTATGGCTACACCTTC. It specifies CASSYSYDTTNYGYTF.

This clonotype was seen at least ten times. V usage is TRBV6-1 and J usage is TRBJ2-2, with D perhaps matching TRBD2 (6 bases). The CDR3 runs to 16 residues. V shed 2 bases and J shed 0 bases, with 10 bases lying between them. Looked up from germline, CDR1 is MNHNS and CDR2 is SASEGT. DNA for the CDR3: TGTGCCAGCAGTGAACAAGGCGGGGCGAACACCGGGGAGCTGTTTTTT. This sequence encodes CASSEQGGANTGELFF.

Details on this clonotype: A read error is possible here, since a much larger clone lies one base away. A read error is likely, as this CDR3 ends without the conserved phenylalanine or tryptophan. J is TRBJ1-1 and V is TRBV6-1; D call uncertain. This CDR3 is built from 11 residues. In germline, CDR1 is MNHNS, CDR2 SASEGT. V was clipped by 10 bases and J by 7 bases, with 13 bases between them. CDR3 protein: CATIGVVEAFS. The DNA for the CDR3 is TGTGCCACTATAGGCGTTGTTGAAGCTTTCTCT.

The sample holds many counts of this clonotype. The chain recombines TRBV7-2 with TRBJ1-4; 8 nucleotides agree with TRBD1. The CDR3 extends over 14 amino acids. Looked up from germline, CDR1 is SGHTA and CDR2 is FQGNSA. V gave up 6 bases and J gave up 6 bases; unmatched junction bases: 6. The DNA of the CDR3 is TGTGCCAGCAGTTCCAGGGGGCGCGATGAAAAACTGTTTTTT. Protein: CASSSRGRDEKLFF.

This clonotype was recorded many times. The V call is TRBV5-6, the J call TRBJ2-5; D is unresolved. CDR1 is SGHDT, CDR2 YYEEEE, per germline. V lost 5 bases and J lost 4, with 6 bases in between. The CDR3 is made up of 11 amino acids. In nucleotides, the CDR3 is TGTGCCAGCAGTCGTACAGAGACCCAGTACTTC. Its translation: CASSRTETQYF.